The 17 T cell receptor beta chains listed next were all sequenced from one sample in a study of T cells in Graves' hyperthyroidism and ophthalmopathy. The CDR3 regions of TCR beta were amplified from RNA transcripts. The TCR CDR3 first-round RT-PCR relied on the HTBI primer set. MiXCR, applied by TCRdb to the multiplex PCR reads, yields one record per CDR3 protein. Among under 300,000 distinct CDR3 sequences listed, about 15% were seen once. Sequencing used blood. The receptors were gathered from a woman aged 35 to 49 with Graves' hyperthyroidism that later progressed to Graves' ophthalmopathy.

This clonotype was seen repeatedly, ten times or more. CDR3 sequence: CASRPTGGGIQYF. The CDR3 coding sequence is TGTGCCAGCAGGCCGACAGGGGGGGGCATTCAGTACTTC. The V call is TRBV27, the J call TRBJ2-4, with 9 bases aligning to TRBD1. The junction had 6 bases not matched to a gene; V was cut back by 6 bases and J by 9 bases. The germline gives CDR1 MNHEY, CDR2 SMNVEV (reference sequence). The CDR3 sequence is 13 residues long.

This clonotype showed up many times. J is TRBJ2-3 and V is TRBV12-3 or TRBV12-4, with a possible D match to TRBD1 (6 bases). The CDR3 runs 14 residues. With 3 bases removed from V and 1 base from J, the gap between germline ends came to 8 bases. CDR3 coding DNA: TGTGCCAGCAGTTTTTACAGGGGCACAGATACGCAGTATTTT. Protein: CASSFYRGTDTQYF.

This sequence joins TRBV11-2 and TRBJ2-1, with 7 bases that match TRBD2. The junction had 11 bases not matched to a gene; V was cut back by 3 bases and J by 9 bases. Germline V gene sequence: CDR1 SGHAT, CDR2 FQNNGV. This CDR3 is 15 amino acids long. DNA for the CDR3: TGTGCCAGCAGCTTTGGCGGGAGTGTTATGCGTGAGCAGTTCTTC. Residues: CASSFGGSVMREQFF.

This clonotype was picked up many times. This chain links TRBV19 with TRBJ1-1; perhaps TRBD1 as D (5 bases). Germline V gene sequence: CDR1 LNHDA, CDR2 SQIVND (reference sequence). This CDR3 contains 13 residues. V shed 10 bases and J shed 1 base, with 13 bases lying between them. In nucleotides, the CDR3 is TGTGCCACTAAAGACAGACCGAACACTGAAGCTTTCTTT. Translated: CATKDRPNTEAFF.

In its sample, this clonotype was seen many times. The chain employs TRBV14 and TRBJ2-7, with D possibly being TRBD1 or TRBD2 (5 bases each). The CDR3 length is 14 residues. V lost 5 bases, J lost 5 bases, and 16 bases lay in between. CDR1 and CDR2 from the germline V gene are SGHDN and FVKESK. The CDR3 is CASSDFGAVDEQYF. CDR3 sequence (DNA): TGTGCCAGCAGCGATTTCGGGGCGGTGGACGAGCAGTACTTC.

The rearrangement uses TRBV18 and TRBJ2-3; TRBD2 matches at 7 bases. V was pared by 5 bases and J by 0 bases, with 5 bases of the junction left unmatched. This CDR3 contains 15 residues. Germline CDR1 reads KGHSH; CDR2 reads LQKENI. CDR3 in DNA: TGTGCCAGCTCAGGGGCGGGAGCTAGCACAGATACGCAGTATTTT. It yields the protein CASSGAGASTDTQYF.

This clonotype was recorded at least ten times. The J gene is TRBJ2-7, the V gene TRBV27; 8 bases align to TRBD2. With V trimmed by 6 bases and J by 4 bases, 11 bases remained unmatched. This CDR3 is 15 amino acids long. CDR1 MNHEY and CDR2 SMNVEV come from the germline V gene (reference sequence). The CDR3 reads CASRWEAGAGYEQYF. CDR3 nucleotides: TGTGCCAGCAGGTGGGAAGCGGGAGCTGGGTACGAGCAGTACTTC.

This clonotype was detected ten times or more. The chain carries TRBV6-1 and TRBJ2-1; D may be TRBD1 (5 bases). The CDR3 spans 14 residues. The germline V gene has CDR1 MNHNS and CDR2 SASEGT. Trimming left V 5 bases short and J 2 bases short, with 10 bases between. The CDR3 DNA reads TGTGCCAGCAGTCCAGGGTCAACCTACAATGAGCAGTTCTTC. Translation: CASSPGSTYNEQFF.

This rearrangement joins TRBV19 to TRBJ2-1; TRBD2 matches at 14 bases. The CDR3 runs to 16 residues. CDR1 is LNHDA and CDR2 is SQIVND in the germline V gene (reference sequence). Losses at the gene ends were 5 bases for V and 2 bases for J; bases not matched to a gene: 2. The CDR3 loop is CASSSGLAGAYNEQFF. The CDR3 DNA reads TGTGCCAGTAGTTCGGGACTAGCGGGGGCCTACAATGAGCAGTTCTTC.

The CDR3 sequence: CASSLAGWQYNEQFF. The CDR3 nucleotides read TGTGCCAGCAGCTTGGCAGGCTGGCAATACAATGAGCAGTTCTTC. V and J are TRBV5-4 and TRBJ2-1; D gene uncertain. The CDR3 contains 15 residues. V lost 0 bases and J lost 4, with 11 bases in between. Germline loops: CDR1 SGHNT, CDR2 YYREEE (reference sequence).

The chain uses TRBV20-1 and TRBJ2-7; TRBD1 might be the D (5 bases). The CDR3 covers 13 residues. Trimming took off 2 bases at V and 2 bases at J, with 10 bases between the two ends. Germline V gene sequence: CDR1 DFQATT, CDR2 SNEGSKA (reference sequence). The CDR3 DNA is TGCAGTGCTAGAAAGGGGAATACCTACGAGCAGTACTTC. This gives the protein CSARKGNTYEQYF.

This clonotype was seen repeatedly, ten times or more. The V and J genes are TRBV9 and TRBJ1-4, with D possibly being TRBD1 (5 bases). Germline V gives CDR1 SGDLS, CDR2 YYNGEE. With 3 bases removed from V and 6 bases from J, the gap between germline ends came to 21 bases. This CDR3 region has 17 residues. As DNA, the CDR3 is TGTGCCAGCAGCGATAGGGTGGGGGACGCGGAGCATGAAAAACTGTTTTTT. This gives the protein CASSDRVGDAEHEKLFF.

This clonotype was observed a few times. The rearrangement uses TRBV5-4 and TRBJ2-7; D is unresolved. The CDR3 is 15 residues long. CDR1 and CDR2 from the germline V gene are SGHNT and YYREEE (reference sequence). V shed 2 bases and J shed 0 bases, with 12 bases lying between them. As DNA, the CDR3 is TGTGCCAGCAGCTTTATGGAGAGGAACTCCTACGAGCAGTACTTC. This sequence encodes CASSFMERNSYEQYF.

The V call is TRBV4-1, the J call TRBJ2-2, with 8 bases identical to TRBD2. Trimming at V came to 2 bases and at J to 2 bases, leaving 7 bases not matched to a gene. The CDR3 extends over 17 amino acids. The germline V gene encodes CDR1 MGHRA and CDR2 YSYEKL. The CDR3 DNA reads TGCGCCAGCAGCCAACCGGCGGGAGGACTTAACACCGGGGAGCTGTTTTTT. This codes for CASSQPAGGLNTGELFF.

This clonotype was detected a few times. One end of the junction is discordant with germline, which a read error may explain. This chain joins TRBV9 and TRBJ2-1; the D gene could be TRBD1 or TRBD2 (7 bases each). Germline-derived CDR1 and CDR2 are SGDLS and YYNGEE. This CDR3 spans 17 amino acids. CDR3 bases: TGTGCCAGCACCCCAGGGGGGGGTGCGCTAGTCCTTAATGAGGAGTTCTTC. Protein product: CASTPGGGALVLNEEFF.

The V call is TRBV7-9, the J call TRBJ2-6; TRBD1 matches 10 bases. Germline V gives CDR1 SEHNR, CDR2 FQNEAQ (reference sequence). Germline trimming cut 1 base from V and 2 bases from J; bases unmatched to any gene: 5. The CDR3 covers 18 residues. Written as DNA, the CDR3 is TGTGCCAGCAGCTTAGTTGCGACAGGGGGCGCTGGGGCCAACGTCCTGACTTTC. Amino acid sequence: CASSLVATGGAGANVLTF.

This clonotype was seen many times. As DNA, the CDR3 is TGTGCCAGCAGCAAATGGGACAGGGGGCACCAAGAGACCCAGTACTTC. Its protein product is CASSKWDRGHQETQYF. This chain joins TRBV13 and TRBJ2-5; 12 nucleotides align to TRBD1. The length of the CDR3 is 16 residues. The trim removed 5 bases at V and 0 bases at J, leaving 4 bases unmatched. Germline CDR1 PRHDT, CDR2 FYEKMQ (reference sequence).